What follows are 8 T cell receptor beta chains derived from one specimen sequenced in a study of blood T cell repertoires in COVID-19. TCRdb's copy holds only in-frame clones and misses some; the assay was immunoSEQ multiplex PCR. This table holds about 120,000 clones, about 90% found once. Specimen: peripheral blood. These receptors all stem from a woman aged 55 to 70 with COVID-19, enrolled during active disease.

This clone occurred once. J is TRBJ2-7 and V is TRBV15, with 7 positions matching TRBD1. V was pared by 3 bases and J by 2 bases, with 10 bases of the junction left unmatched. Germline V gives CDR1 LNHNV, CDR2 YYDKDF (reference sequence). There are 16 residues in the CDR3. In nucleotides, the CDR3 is TGTGCCACCAGCAGTTATTCTGGGGACAGACCCTACGAGCAGTACTTC. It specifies CATSSYSGDRPYEQYF.

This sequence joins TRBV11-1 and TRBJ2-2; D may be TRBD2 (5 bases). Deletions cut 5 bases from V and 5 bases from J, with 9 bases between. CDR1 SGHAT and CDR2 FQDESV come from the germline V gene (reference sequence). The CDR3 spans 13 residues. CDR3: CASSTRETGELFF. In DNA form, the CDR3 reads TGTGCCAGCAGCACGAGGGAAACCGGGGAGCTGTTTTTT.

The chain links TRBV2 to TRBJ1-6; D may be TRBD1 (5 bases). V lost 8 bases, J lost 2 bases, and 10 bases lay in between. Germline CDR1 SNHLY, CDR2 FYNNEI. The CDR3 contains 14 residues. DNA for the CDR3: TGTGCCAGCGAGGCGGGGCCCTATAATTCACCCCTCCACTTT. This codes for CASEAGPYNSPLHF. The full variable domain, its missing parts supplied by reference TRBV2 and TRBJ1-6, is EPEVTQTPSHQVTQMGQEVILRCVPISNHLYFYWYRQILGQKVEFLVSFYNNEISEKSEIFDDQFSVERPDGSNFTLKIRSTKLEDSAMYFCASEAGPYNSPLHFGNGTRLTVT.

The CDR3 DNA sequence: TGCGCCAGCAGCTCGGACGGAATTCCGGGAGAGGGCTACACCTTC. It encodes CASSSDGIPGEGYTF. The V call is TRBV5-1, the J call TRBJ1-2; D not resolved. The CDR3 runs to 15 residues. With 3 bases removed from V and 8 bases from J, the gap between germline ends came to 20 bases. Germline loops: CDR1 SGHRS, CDR2 YFSETQ.

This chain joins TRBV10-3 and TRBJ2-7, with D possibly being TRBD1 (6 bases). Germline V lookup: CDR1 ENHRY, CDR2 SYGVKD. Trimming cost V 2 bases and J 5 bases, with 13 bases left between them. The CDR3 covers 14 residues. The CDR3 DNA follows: TGTGCCATCAGTGAGACCCTACAGGGCAACGAGCAGTACTTC. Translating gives CAISETLQGNEQYF.

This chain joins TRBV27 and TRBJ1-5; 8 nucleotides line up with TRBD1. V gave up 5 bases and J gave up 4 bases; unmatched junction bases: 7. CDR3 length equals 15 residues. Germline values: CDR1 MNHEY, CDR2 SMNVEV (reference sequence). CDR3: CASSLGTGLNQPQHF. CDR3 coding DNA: TGTGCCAGCAGTCTGGGGACAGGTCTAAATCAGCCCCAGCATTTT.

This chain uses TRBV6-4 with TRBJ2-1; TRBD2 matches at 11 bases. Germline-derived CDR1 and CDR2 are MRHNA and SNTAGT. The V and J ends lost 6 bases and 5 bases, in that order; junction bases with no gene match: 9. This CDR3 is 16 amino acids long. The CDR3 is CASRLSGGAVNNEQFF. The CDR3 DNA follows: TGTGCCAGCAGGCTTAGCGGGGGGGCAGTAAACAATGAGCAGTTCTTC.

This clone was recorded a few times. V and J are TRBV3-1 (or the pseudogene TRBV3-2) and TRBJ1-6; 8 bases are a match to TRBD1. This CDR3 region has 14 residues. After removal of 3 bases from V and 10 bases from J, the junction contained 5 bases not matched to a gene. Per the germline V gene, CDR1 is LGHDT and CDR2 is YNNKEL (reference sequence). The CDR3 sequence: CASSHGQGGSPLHF. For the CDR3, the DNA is TGTGCCAGCAGCCATGGACAGGGTGGCTCACCCCTCCACTTT.